One sample yielded the 26 T cell receptor beta chains listed below, sequenced in a study of CD8+ T cells in alopecia areata. Following extraction, RNA underwent reverse transcription to cDNA, which served as the sequencing template. Data came from immunoSEQ multiplex PCR; TCRdb stores just in-frame clones and leaves some out. This sample carries over 100,000 clones, none of them present only once. The sequenced material came from lesional skin. These receptors all come from a C3H/HeJ mouse with alopecia areata. This strain's MHC haplotype is H2-k.

This clone was counted between two and nine times. Germline and genes here are mouse. The CDR3 is cut off 4 residues early in the read; its end comes from the germline J gene. V usage is TRBV1 and J usage is TRBJ2-7; D is uncertain. Trimming pared 0 bases from V and 1 base from J, leaving 7 bases between. The CDR3 extends over 14 amino acids. Per the germline V gene, CDR1 is NSQYPW and CDR2 is LRSPGD (reference sequence). Partial CDR3 DNA: TGCACCTGCAGTGCAGATCTGCAATCCTAT. Residues: CTCSADLQSY. The complete CDR3 reads CTCSADLQSYEQYF.

This clone was detected only a few times. The gene names given are mouse names. The read terminates 4 residues before the CDR3 end, so the remaining end is supplied by the germline J gene. The genes are TRBV13-1 and TRBJ2-1; 12 nucleotides line up with TRBD2. The CDR3 spans 16 residues. Unmatched junction bases numbered 6, after V lost 2 bases and J lost 6 bases. The germline gives CDR1 NSHNY, CDR2 SYGAGN. This CDR3 is CASSEPRDWGAAEQFF. CDR3 DNA (partial): TGTGCCAGCAGTGAACCCCGGGACTGGGGGGCTGCT.

This clone was recorded a few times. Gene names and germline refer to mouse. The read stops 4 residues short of the end of the CDR3; the missing end is completed from the germline J gene. This chain links TRBV19 with TRBJ2-4; TRBD1 agrees at 8 bases. The CDR3 extends over 15 amino acids. Looked up from germline, CDR1 is FNHDT and CDR2 is SITEND (reference sequence). The V gene end was trimmed by 5 bases and the J gene end by 3 bases; junction bases not matched to a gene: 8. CDR3 residues: CASSTPGGRQNTLYF. CDR3 DNA (partial): TGTGCCAGCAGCACTCCAGGGGGCAGGCAAAAC.

The sample holds a few counts of this clone. Germline and genes: mouse. The read terminates 4 residues ahead of where the CDR3 ends, so the germline J gene completes it. Within the sample, other DNA sequences also encode this same CDR3. This sequence joins TRBV19 and TRBJ2-5; a weak D match, TRBD1 (6 bases). Germline V lookup: CDR1 FNHDT, CDR2 SITEND (reference sequence). There are 14 residues in the CDR3. V lost 4 bases and J lost 3, with 12 bases in between. This CDR3 is CASSLPGQQDTQYF. Partial CDR3 DNA: TGTGCCAGCAGTCTGCCGGGACAACAAGAC.

Comment on this clone: Gene and germline names: mouse. Read coverage stops 4 residues before the CDR3 terminus; the germline J gene supplies the remainder. The rearrangement links TRBV13-3 to TRBJ2-7; TRBD1 matches at 7 bases. The CDR3 runs to 15 residues. Germline CDR1 is NNHDY and CDR2 is SYVADS. CDR3 sequence reads: CASSDAPGQNYEQYF. The CDR3 bases that were read are TGTGCCAGCAGTGATGCGCCGGGACAGAATTAT.

There are a few counts of this clone. Gene names and germline match the mouse. CDR3 residues: CASGERAGDEQYF. The CDR3 DNA, read in part, is TGTGCCAGCGGTGAAAGGGCTGGGGAT. This sequence joins TRBV13-2 and TRBJ2-7; D might be TRBD2 (6 bases). The sequence runs out 4 residues before the end of the CDR3; the remainder is reconstructed from the germline J gene. Germline V gives CDR1 NNHNN, CDR2 SYGAGS (reference sequence). The CDR3 totals 13 residues.

This clone showed up many times. Here the gene names and germline are mouse. The missing CDR3 end, 4 residues past where the read stops, is filled in from the germline J gene. V and J are TRBV13-3 and TRBJ2-1, with D perhaps matching TRBD1 (5 bases). The CDR3 is 16 residues long. V lost 0 bases and J 5 bases, leaving 15 bases between the germline ends. The germline V gene encodes CDR1 NNHDY and CDR2 SYVADS. CDR3 residues: CASSDATPGGDAEQFF. The part of the CDR3 DNA that was read is TGTGCCAGCAGTGATGCAACCCCGGGAGGGGATGCT.

This clone was seen a few times. Here the gene names and germline are mouse. With the read ending 4 residues before the CDR3 end, the germline J gene is used to fill in that end. The rearrangement joins TRBV13-3 to TRBJ2-5, with 10 bases lining up with TRBD2. V lost 6 bases, J lost 0 bases, and 7 bases stayed unmatched. The CDR3 is made up of 16 amino acids. Germline-derived CDR1 and CDR2 are NNHDY and SYVADS. CDR3 region: CASTPGLGLNQDTQYF. CDR3 DNA (partial): TGTGCCAGCACGCCGGGACTGGGGCTTAACCAAGAC.

This clone occurred many times. Gene names refer to mouse genes. The covered CDR3 bases are TGTGCCAGTGAGGGGGACTATGCT. Encoded protein: CASEGDYA. The entire CDR3 is CASEGDYAEQFF. The gene calls are TRBV13-3 and TRBJ2-1, with a weak D call TRBD1 (6 bases). Sequencing ends 4 residues short of the CDR3 end; the germline J gene provides the rest. This CDR3 is 12 amino acids long. Germline V CDR1 and CDR2: NNHDY, SYVADS. V shed 8 bases and J shed 2 bases, with 8 bases lying between them.

On this clone itself: Germline and genes: mouse. Read sequence stops 4 residues before the CDR3 end, and the germline J gene provides the missing end. V usage is TRBV13-2 and J usage is TRBJ2-5; 10 bases are a match to TRBD1. This CDR3 has 15 residues. Per the germline V gene, CDR1 is NNHNN and CDR2 is SYGAGS (reference sequence). This CDR3 is CASGDWTGGADTQYF. The sequenced CDR3 bases are TGTGCCAGCGGTGATTGGACAGGGGGTGCGGAC.

This clone was seen a handful of times. Gene and germline names: mouse. The CDR3 extends 4 residues past the end of the read, so its final part is completed from the germline J gene. The chain combines TRBV14 with TRBJ2-7, with 10 bases identical to TRBD1. After removal of 4 bases from V and 0 bases from J, the junction contained 1 base not matched to a gene. This CDR3 contains 14 residues. The germline CDR1 and CDR2 sequences are SGHDT and FRDEAV. The CDR3 bases that were read are TGTGCCAGCAGTCGGGACAGGGGCTCCTAT. Encoded protein: CASSRDRGSY. The entire CDR3 sequence reads CASSRDRGSYEQYF.

Of note for this clone: Mouse gene names and germline throughout. From the germline J gene comes the end of the CDR3, since the read stops 4 residues before it. The chain combines TRBV13-1 with TRBJ1-2, with D perhaps TRBD1 (5 bases). Germline values: CDR1 NSHNY, CDR2 SYGAGN. The CDR3 consists of 15 residues. The V end was cut by 2 bases, the J end by 0 bases, with 11 bases between. The CDR3 here is CASSDGQGPNSDYTF. The covered CDR3 bases are TGTGCCAGCAGTGACGGCCAGGGTCCAAACTCC.

In the case of this clone: The genes are named according to mouse. The CDR3 end is not reached by the read, which stops 4 residues before it; the germline J gene fills it in. The chain employs TRBV1 and TRBJ2-3; 8 positions agree with TRBD1. The CDR3 runs 17 residues. The V segment lost 0 bases and the J segment 1 base; nucleotides outside the gene matches: 6. The V gene's germline CDR1 is NSQYPW and CDR2 LRSPGD (reference sequence). The DNA read from the CDR3 is TGCACCTGCAGTGCAGATATACAGGGGGTCGGTGCAGAA. Translation gives CTCSADIQGVGAE. From start to end, the CDR3 is CTCSADIQGVGAETLYF.

The table lists this clone with a few counts. Gene names are the mouse ones. Read data end 4 residues before the CDR3 end; the end is taken from the germline J gene. This rearrangement joins TRBV1 to TRBJ1-4, with D tentatively TRBD1 (6 bases). The germline gives CDR1 NSQYPW, CDR2 LRSPGD (reference sequence). The CDR3 loop spans 15 amino acids. This CDR3 is CTCSAEQGMSERLFF. Partial CDR3 DNA: TGCACCTGCAGTGCAGAACAGGGAATGAGCGAA.

This clone was counted many times. Genes here carry mouse names. From the germline J gene comes the end of the CDR3, since the read stops 4 residues before it. V is TRBV13-3 and J is TRBJ2-5; TRBD2 matches 8 bases. CDR1 and CDR2 (germline): NNHDY, SYVADS. The V gene end was trimmed by 0 bases and the J gene end by 2 bases; junction bases not matched to a gene: 8. This CDR3 is 17 amino acids long. The DNA read from the CDR3 is TGTGCCAGCAGTGATGTACTGGGGGTCTTAGTCCAAGAC. Its protein product is CASSDVLGVLVQD. The CDR3, in full, reads CASSDVLGVLVQDTQYF. Using reference TRBV13-3 and TRBJ2-5 for the parts outside the CDR3, the full variable domain is EAAVTQSPRSKVAVTGGKVTLSCHQTNNHDYMYWYRQDTGHGLRLIHYSYVADSTEKGDIPDGYKASRPSQENFSLILELASLSQTAVYFCASSDVLGVLVQDTQYFGPGTRLLVL.

A remark on this clone: The genes are named according to mouse. The CDR3 end is not reached by the read, which stops 4 residues before it; the germline J gene fills it in. The chain has TRBV16 and TRBJ2-1; D is possibly TRBD1 (5 bases). The length of the CDR3 is 16 residues. V lost 3 bases and J 2 bases, leaving 14 bases between the germline ends. Germline CDR1 reads SGHSA; CDR2 reads FRNQAP. The chain's CDR3 is CASSFSTQGDYAEQFF. Incomplete CDR3 DNA: TGTGCAAGCAGCTTCTCCACTCAGGGAGACTATGCT.

Turning to this clone: Being one base from a much bigger clone, this may be a read error. These gene names are mouse names. The read ends 4 residues before the CDR3 terminus; that terminus is restored from the germline J gene. Other DNA sequences in the same sample also yield this CDR3. J is TRBJ2-7 and V is TRBV13-1; 10 nucleotides align to TRBD1. The length of the CDR3 is 14 residues. The germline CDR1 and CDR2 sequences are NSHNY and SYGAGN. V dropped 5 bases and J dropped 0; count of bases not matched to a gene: 2. The DNA read from the CDR3 is TGTGCCAGCAGCCGGGACAGGGGCTCCTAT. Residues: CASSRDRGSY. The entire CDR3 reads CASSRDRGSYEQYF.

Ten or more counts support this clone. The listed genes are named as in mouse. The chain's CDR3 is CTCSAPGLGGYEQYF. The covered CDR3 bases are TGCACCTGCAGTGCCCCGGGACTGGGGGGCTAT. This chain uses TRBV1 with TRBJ2-7; 12 nucleotides align to TRBD2. The read terminates 4 residues ahead of where the CDR3 ends, so the germline J gene completes it. Germline V gives CDR1 NSQYPW, CDR2 LRSPGD (reference sequence). Losses at the gene ends were 3 bases for V and 3 bases for J; bases not matched to a gene: 3. The CDR3 consists of 15 residues. The variable domain in full, completed from reference TRBV1 and TRBJ2-7, reads VTLLEQNPRWRLVPRGQAVNLRCILKNSQYPWMSWYQQDLQKQLQWLFTLRSPGDKEVKSLPGADYLATRVTDTELRLQVANMSQGRTLYCTCSAPGLGGYEQYFGPGTRLTVL.

Regarding this clone: Mouse gene names and germline throughout. Read coverage stops 4 residues before the CDR3 terminus; the germline J gene supplies the remainder. The chain joins TRBV13-2 to TRBJ2-7, with D possibly being TRBD2 (7 bases). Trimming removed 5 bases from V and 0 bases from J, with 12 bases in between. Germline values: CDR1 NNHNN, CDR2 SYGAGS (reference sequence). This CDR3 is built from 14 residues. CDR3 protein: CASGGGGGSYEQYF. The sequenced CDR3 bases are TGTGCCAGCGGGGGAGGGGGGGGCTCCTAT.

The sample holds a few counts of this clone. Here the gene names and germline are mouse. The CDR3: CTCSKGGLGGSQNTLYF. The sequenced part of the CDR3 DNA is TGCACCTGCAGTAAGGGGGGACTGGGGGGTAGTCAAAAC. The chain joins TRBV1 to TRBJ2-4; 12 bases are shared with TRBD2. The sequenced fragment ends 4 residues before the CDR3 boundary, so the rest is inferred from the germline J gene. This CDR3 comprises 17 residues. Trimming took 5 bases from V and 0 from J; bases not matched to a gene: 6. The germline CDR1 and CDR2 sequences are NSQYPW and LRSPGD (reference sequence).

In its sample, this clone was seen a few times. The gene names here belong to mouse. The observed sequence ends 4 residues before the CDR3 terminus, with the missing tail filled in from the germline J gene. The chain joins TRBV19 to TRBJ1-4; TRBD1 might be the D (5 bases). Germline assignment: CDR1 FNHDT and CDR2 SITEND (reference sequence). Trimming took off 2 bases at V and 0 bases at J, with 11 bases between the two ends. This CDR3 comprises 16 residues. CDR3 protein: CASSILGEISNERLFF. CDR3 DNA, as far as it was read: TGTGCCAGCAGTATCTTGGGGGAAATTTCCAACGAA.

The sample holds a few counts of this clone. Genes and germline come from the mouse. Coverage ceases 4 residues before the CDR3 finishes, and the germline J gene fills in the end. V usage is TRBV19 and J usage is TRBJ2-5, with D maybe TRBD1 (5 bases). Germline CDR1 is FNHDT and CDR2 is SITEND (reference sequence). This CDR3 is 15 amino acids long. Trimming shortened V by 3 bases and J by 0 bases, and 11 bases separated the two germline ends. The CDR3 loop reads CASSNRPGNQDTQYF. Incomplete CDR3 DNA: TGTGCCAGCAGTAACCGGCCAGGGAACCAAGAC.

This clone has a handful of counts. The genes are named according to mouse. The CDR3 goes on 4 residues after the read ends, and that part is filled in from the germline J gene. The chain joins TRBV13-3 to TRBJ1-4; 11 bases are a match to TRBD1. The trim removed 7 bases at V and 4 bases at J, leaving 3 bases unmatched. This CDR3 is 14 amino acids long. Germline CDR1 reads NNHDY; CDR2 reads SYVADS. The sequenced part of the CDR3 DNA is TGTGCCAGCCGGGACAGGGGGGTCAACGAA. Protein: CASRDRGVNE. The full CDR3 protein is CASRDRGVNERLFF.

This clone was counted only a few times. All gene names here are mouse names. From the germline J gene comes the end of the CDR3, since the read stops 4 residues before it. This chain connects TRBV1 to TRBJ2-7; no definite D call. The CDR3 has 13 amino acids. Per germline, CDR1 NSQYPW and CDR2 LRSPGD (reference sequence). CDR3 DNA, as far as it was read: TGCACCTGCAGGAGACAAATACAATAT. Translating it yields CTCRRQIQY. The whole CDR3 region reads CTCRRQIQYEQYF.

A remark on this clone: Mouse gene names and germline throughout. The read finishes 4 residues shy of the CDR3 end, and the germline J gene is used to complete it. This chain uses TRBV13-1 with TRBJ2-5; D might be TRBD1 (5 bases). Deletions cut 2 bases from V and 2 bases from J, with 9 bases between. The CDR3 runs 14 residues. Germline V lookup: CDR1 NSHNY, CDR2 SYGAGN. Incomplete CDR3 DNA: TGTGCCAGCAGTGAATACAGGAGCCAAGAC. As protein: CASSEYRSQD. The CDR3 as a whole reads CASSEYRSQDTQYF.

About this clone: Gene names follow the mouse nomenclature. Sequencing ends 4 residues short of the CDR3 end; the germline J gene provides the rest. V is TRBV13-3 and J is TRBJ2-4, with 8 bases fitting TRBD2. J gave up 0 bases and V 1 base, and 4 bases lay outside the gene matches. CDR3 length: 16 residues. The germline CDR1 and CDR2 sequences are NNHDY and SYVADS. The covered CDR3 bases are TGTGCCAGCAGTGATCTGGGGGGAGAGAGTCAAAAC. It translates to CASSDLGGESQN. The entire CDR3 sequence reads CASSDLGGESQNTLYF.